Below are 31 T cell receptor beta chains sequenced from a single sample in a study of cytomegalovirus exposure and HLA in healthy donors. Primers: 60 Vbeta forward and 13 Jbeta reverse. Assay: immunoSEQ multiplex PCR; the TCRdb copy retains only in-frame clones and omits some. The sample contains 140,000 to 150,000 clones, about 66% of which appear only once. The sequenced sample consisted of PBMCs. Every receptor here comes from a male donor in good health and CMV-seronegative.

The chain has TRBV29-1 and TRBJ2-3; no firm D call. Germline values: CDR1 SQVTM, CDR2 ANQGSEA. The V and J ends lost 1 base and 2 bases respectively, with 7 bases between them. The CDR3 covers 13 residues. The CDR3 spells CSVEGPSTDTQYF. The CDR3 DNA sequence: TGCAGCGTTGAAGGGCCATCCACAGATACGCAGTATTTT.

CDR3 in DNA: TGTGCCAGTAGTATAGCAGGGCGAAACCTCTACGAGCAGTACTTC. This codes for CASSIAGRNLYEQYF. The V gene is TRBV19, the J gene TRBJ2-7, with D possibly matching TRBD1 (5 bases). The CDR3 is made up of 15 amino acids. V was clipped by 1 base and J by 3 bases, with 13 bases between them. Germline-derived CDR1 and CDR2 are LNHDA and SQIVND (reference sequence).

The J gene is TRBJ2-4, the V gene TRBV4-1, with TRBD1 matching 8 bases. The CDR3 contains 16 residues. Unmatched junction bases numbered 2, after V lost 1 base and J lost 0 bases. Germline assignment: CDR1 MGHRA and CDR2 YSYEKL. CDR3: CASSQGQGLAKNIQYF. CDR3 nucleotides: TGCGCCAGCAGCCAAGGACAGGGGTTAGCCAAAAACATTCAGTACTTC.

This clone was seen more than once but under ten times. J is TRBJ1-2 and V is TRBV5-1; weak D call: TRBD1 (6 bases). The CDR3 length is 14 residues. Germline-derived CDR1 and CDR2 are SGHRS and YFSETQ. V gave up 0 bases and J gave up 2 bases, with 8 bases separating them. The CDR3 DNA sequence: TGCGCCAGCAGCTTGGACGGACAGAACTATGGCTACACCTTC. Translation: CASSLDGQNYGYTF.

This chain uses TRBV19 with TRBJ2-6, with a possible D match to TRBD1 (5 bases). The length of the CDR3 is 15 residues. Per germline, CDR1 LNHDA and CDR2 SQIVND (reference sequence). V was trimmed by 1 base and J by 2 bases, leaving 6 bases between them. The CDR3, as DNA: TGTGCCAGTAGTATAGTAGGGGCTGGGGCCAACGTCCTGACTTTC. Translation gives CASSIVGAGANVLTF.

This clone appeared a few times. Just one base apart from a much larger clone, this may be a read error. The same CDR3 also results from other DNA sequences found in this sample. The V and J genes are TRBV5-1 and TRBJ1-1, with D perhaps matching TRBD1 (5 bases). CDR1 and CDR2 (germline): SGHRS, YFSETQ. The CDR3 contains 12 residues. CDR3 region: CASSLRGTEAFF. In DNA, the CDR3 is TGTGCCAGCAGCCTAAGGGGCACTGAAGCTTTCTTT.

V gene TRBV7-9 combines with J gene TRBJ1-2, with TRBD1 matching 7 bases. CDR3 length: 15 residues. Trimming cost V 4 bases and J 2 bases; bases outside gene matches: 7. Germline V lookup: CDR1 SEHNR, CDR2 FQNEAQ (reference sequence). The DNA for the CDR3 is TGTGCCAGCAGCTCAGTCGACAGGGACAACTATGGCTACACCTTC. It encodes CASSSVDRDNYGYTF.

The gene calls are TRBV5-5 and TRBJ1-4, with D hard to call. There are 16 residues in the CDR3. Germline V gene sequence: CDR1 SGHKS, CDR2 YYEKEE (reference sequence). V lost 3 bases and J lost 3, with 15 bases in between. The CDR3 DNA reads as TGTGCCAGCAGCTCCGAGGTGAGGGCTCCTAATGAAAAACTGTTTTTT. Protein sequence: CASSSEVRAPNEKLFF.

The chain combines TRBV4-3 with TRBJ1-5; D might be TRBD1 (5 bases). The ends were cut back, 0 bases at V and 5 bases at J, with 14 bases in the middle. CDR1 and CDR2 (germline): LGHNA, YSLEER. The CDR3 covers 16 residues. For the CDR3, the DNA is TGCGCCAGCAGCCAAGACAGGGCAGGGTGGGATCAGCCCCAGCATTTT. It translates to CASSQDRAGWDQPQHF.

The chain combines TRBV10-1 with TRBJ2-3, with TRBD2 as a possible D gene (5 bases). The CDR3 is 15 amino acids. Germline V gene lookup returns CDR1 WNHNN and CDR2 SYGVQD (reference sequence). The V and J ends lost 5 bases and 0 bases respectively, with 12 bases between them. In DNA form, the CDR3 reads TGCGCCAGCAGTCCCTTAGCGAGAAGCACAGATACGCAGTATTTT. Translated: CASSPLARSTDTQYF.

This clone was found once. V usage is TRBV19 and J usage is TRBJ1-5, with 10 nucleotides matching TRBD1. CDR1 and CDR2 from the germline V gene are LNHDA and SQIVND (reference sequence). V shed 8 bases, J shed 5 bases, and the junction held 3 bases outside the gene matches. This CDR3 is built from 13 residues. CDR3 sequence reads: CASATGGDQPQHF. The CDR3 DNA follows: TGTGCCAGTGCGACAGGGGGCGATCAGCCCCAGCATTTT.

V usage is TRBV5-4 and J usage is TRBJ2-1, with 10 bases that match TRBD1. With V trimmed by 3 bases and J by 15 bases, 6 bases remained unmatched. Germline CDR1 SGHNT, CDR2 YYREEE (reference sequence). The CDR3 loop spans 12 amino acids. CDR3 coding DNA: TGTGCCAGCAGCTCGCGGGACAGGGGATGGTTCTTC. Its translation: CASSSRDRGWFF.

In this sample, this clone turned up a few times. V usage is TRBV7-8 and J usage is TRBJ1-1, with 8 bases matching TRBD1. This CDR3 has 13 amino acids. Germline V gene data show CDR1 as SGHVS and CDR2 as FQNEAQ. Unmatched junction bases numbered 7, after V lost 1 base and J lost 12 bases. In DNA, the CDR3 is TGTGCCAGCAGCTTAGGACAGGGGCGCGCGCCTTTCTTT. Its protein is CASSLGQGRAPFF.

V gene TRBV27 combines with J gene TRBJ2-1, with D possibly TRBD2 on 6 matching bases. There are 14 residues in the CDR3. From germline, CDR1 is MNHEY and CDR2 SMNVEV (reference sequence). Trimming took 4 bases from V and 2 from J, leaving 9 bases between them. CDR3 DNA: TGTGCCAGCAGTTGGGACTTTACCTACAATGAGCAGTTCTTC. Amino acid sequence: CASSWDFTYNEQFF.

The chain combines TRBV30 with TRBJ1-1; 7 bases are a match to TRBD1. Germline V lookup: CDR1 GTSNPN, CDR2 SVGIG (reference sequence). The CDR3 extends over 12 amino acids. After removal of 5 bases from V and 4 bases from J, the junction contained 4 bases not matched to a gene. Here the CDR3 DNA reads TGTGCCTGGGGGACAGAATTCACTGAAGCTTTCTTT. It encodes CAWGTEFTEAFF.

V and J are TRBV19 and TRBJ2-3; 13 bases match TRBD2. The CDR3 spans 16 residues. Germline V CDR1 and CDR2: LNHDA, SQIVND (reference sequence). V lost 3 bases and J lost 4; bases outside the gene matches: 4. This chain's CDR3 is CASSIGTSGVADTQYF. The CDR3 DNA reads as TGTGCCAGTAGTATCGGGACTAGCGGGGTTGCAGATACGCAGTATTTT.

The chain recombines TRBV4-3 with TRBJ2-2, with 8 positions matching TRBD2. The CDR3 spans 18 residues. Germline V gene data show CDR1 as LGHNA and CDR2 as YSLEER. The ends lost 0 bases at V and 1 base at J; junction bases unmatched: 7. The CDR3 DNA sequence: TGCGCCAGCAGCCAAGAAGTCCGGGGGGGCGGGAACACCGGGGAGCTGTTTTTT. Its translation: CASSQEVRGGGNTGELFF.

The chain carries TRBV5-1 and TRBJ2-3; D perhaps matches TRBD2 (6 bases). From germline, CDR1 is SGHRS and CDR2 YFSETQ. This CDR3 is built from 14 residues. With 4 bases removed from V and 6 bases from J, the gap between germline ends came to 15 bases. The CDR3 sequence is CASSLGTSADTQYF. As DNA, the CDR3 is TGCGCCAGCAGCCTCGGGACTTCCGCGGATACGCAGTATTTT.

The chain has TRBV7-2 and TRBJ1-2; no clear D gene. Germline assignment: CDR1 SGHTA and CDR2 FQGNSA. V gave up 5 bases and J gave up 2 bases, with 18 bases separating them. The CDR3 is 16 amino acids. In DNA, the CDR3 is TGTGCCAGCAGCAGGAGCCGCGGCCAACCCAACTATGGCTACACCTTC. The encoded protein is CASSRSRGQPNYGYTF.

The gene calls are TRBV27 and TRBJ2-3, with TRBD1 as a possible D gene (5 bases). Trimming cost V 3 bases and J 3 bases, with 7 bases left between them. The CDR3 sequence is 13 residues long. Germline loops: CDR1 MNHEY, CDR2 SMNVEV (reference sequence). The chain's CDR3 is CASSFGATDTQYF. The CDR3 DNA sequence: TGTGCCAGCAGTTTTGGGGCGACAGATACGCAGTATTTT.

This chain uses TRBV29-1 with TRBJ2-4; 8 bases match TRBD2. The J segment lost 4 bases and the V segment lost 4 bases, leaving 3 bases of the junction unmatched. The CDR3 runs to 13 residues. Germline CDR1 is SQVTM and CDR2 is ANQGSEA. CDR3 nucleotides: TGCAGCGTTGTCGCTAGCGGGAAAAACATTCAGTACTTC. It codes for CSVVASGKNIQYF.

V is TRBV29-1 and J is TRBJ1-6, with D perhaps TRBD1 (6 bases). The CDR3 length is 13 residues. V lost 5 bases to trimming and J lost 7 bases, with 12 bases between them. Germline values: CDR1 SQVTM, CDR2 ANQGSEA. The CDR3, as DNA: TGCAGCGTTAGGGAGCAGGGGAATTCACCCCTCCACTTT. Encoded protein: CSVREQGNSPLHF.

The CDR3 DNA sequence: TGTGCCAGCAGTCCAAACGGGGGACTAGCGGGGGAGGAGACCCAGTACTTC. Translation gives CASSPNGGLAGEETQYF. V and J are TRBV27 and TRBJ2-5; 14 positions agree with TRBD2. The length of the CDR3 is 17 residues. Germline V gives CDR1 MNHEY, CDR2 SMNVEV (reference sequence). V lost 5 bases and J lost 5; bases outside the gene matches: 10.

The rearrangement links TRBV30 to TRBJ1-3; the D is unclear. This CDR3 is built from 11 residues. The germline V and J ends were trimmed by 4 bases and 6 bases, with 7 bases remaining between them. Germline values: CDR1 GTSNPN, CDR2 SVGIG (reference sequence). CDR3 nucleotides: TGTGCCTGGACAGTCTTAAACACCATATATTTT. It codes for CAWTVLNTIYF.

As to this clone: The sample holds other DNA sequences that translate to the same CDR3. The chain links TRBV14 to TRBJ2-5, with 11 bases aligning to TRBD1. Germline V lookup: CDR1 SGHDN, CDR2 FVKESK. CDR3 length equals 15 residues. Trimming at V came to 4 bases and at J to 4 bases, leaving 5 bases not matched to a gene. DNA of the CDR3: TGTGCCAGCAGCCCCAGGACAGGGGGCGGAGAGACCCAGTACTTC. It translates to CASSPRTGGGETQYF.

J is TRBJ2-7 and V is TRBV7-9; 8 nucleotides match TRBD2. V dropped 5 bases and J dropped 1; count of bases not matched to a gene: 13. CDR1 and CDR2 from the germline V gene are SEHNR and FQNEAQ (reference sequence). This CDR3 has 17 amino acids. The CDR3 nucleotides read TGTGCCAGCAGCCCCCGTCGGGGGGGGACACCTTCCTACGAGCAGTACTTC. It specifies CASSPRRGGTPSYEQYF.

J is TRBJ2-4 and V is TRBV10-1; TRBD2 might be the D (6 bases). The ends were cut back, 5 bases at V and 10 bases at J, with 15 bases in the middle. Germline values: CDR1 WNHNN, CDR2 SYGVQD (reference sequence). The CDR3 contains 13 residues. In DNA form, the CDR3 reads TGCGCCAGCAGTAAGAATGGACGGGGGATTCAGTACTTC. This translates into CASSKNGRGIQYF.

This clone occurred a few times. This rearrangement joins TRBV6-1 to TRBJ2-7; D unresolved. Germline V gene lookup returns CDR1 MNHNS and CDR2 SASEGT. The CDR3 runs to 15 residues. The ends were cut back, 4 bases at V and 3 bases at J, with 16 bases in the middle. CDR3 residues: CASSGPETFYYEQYF. The CDR3 region has the DNA TGTGCCAGCAGTGGCCCTGAGACATTCTACTACGAGCAGTACTTC.

This clone was observed a few times. The chain recombines TRBV2 with TRBJ2-6; no firm D call. The V end lost 8 bases, the J end lost 2 bases, and 7 bases lay between the germline ends. The germline CDR1 and CDR2 sequences are SNHLY and FYNNEI. The CDR3 is made up of 13 amino acids. DNA for the CDR3: TGTGCCAGCCGAGGAGCTGGGGCCAACGTCCTGACTTTC. As protein: CASRGAGANVLTF.

The chain recombines TRBV5-1 with TRBJ1-2; D unresolved. The CDR3 is 15 residues long. Germline V gene data show CDR1 as SGHRS and CDR2 as YFSETQ. Trimming left V 0 bases short and J 5 bases short, with 14 bases between. The CDR3 loop reads CASSLVPDGLYGYTF. For the CDR3, the DNA is TGCGCCAGCAGCTTGGTTCCCGATGGACTGTATGGCTACACCTTC.

This sequence joins TRBV7-3 and TRBJ2-3; no reliable D call. V was cut by 2 bases and J by 5 bases, with 11 bases left in between. The CDR3 has 14 residues. CDR1 is SGHTA and CDR2 is FQGTGA in the germline V gene. This chain's CDR3 is CASSLPEIGDTQYF. In DNA, the CDR3 is TGTGCCAGCAGCTTACCCGAGATTGGAGATACGCAGTATTTT.